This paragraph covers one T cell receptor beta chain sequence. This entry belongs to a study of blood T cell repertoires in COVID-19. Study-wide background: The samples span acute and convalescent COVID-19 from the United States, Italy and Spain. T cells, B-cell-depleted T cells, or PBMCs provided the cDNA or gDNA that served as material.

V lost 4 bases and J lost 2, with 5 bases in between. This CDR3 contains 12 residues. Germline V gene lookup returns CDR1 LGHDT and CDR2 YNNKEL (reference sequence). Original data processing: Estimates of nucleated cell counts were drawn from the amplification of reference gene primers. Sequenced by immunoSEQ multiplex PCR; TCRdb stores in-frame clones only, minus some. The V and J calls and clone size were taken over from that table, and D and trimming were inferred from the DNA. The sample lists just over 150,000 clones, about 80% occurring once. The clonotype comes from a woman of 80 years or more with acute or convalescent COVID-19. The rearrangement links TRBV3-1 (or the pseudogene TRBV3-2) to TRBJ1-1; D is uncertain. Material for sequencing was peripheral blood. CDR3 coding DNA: TGTGCCAGCAGCCGACTCAACACTGAAGCTTTCTTT. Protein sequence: CASSRLNTEAFF.